A single sample is the source of the 13 T cell receptor beta chains below, sequenced in a study of T cell responses to AZD1222 COVID-19 vaccine. The method was immunoSEQ multiplex PCR; TCRdb's version includes in-frame clones alone and lacks a portion of them. The sample has some 130,000 clones, over 90% seen once. The sequences come from peripheral blood, collected on day 0 of AZD1222 vaccination. These receptors were collected from an adult in good health.

V and J are TRBV5-1 and TRBJ1-4, with a weak D call TRBD1 (6 bases). V dropped 6 bases and J dropped 4 bases, with 13 bases sitting between them. Germline-derived CDR1 and CDR2 are SGHRS and YFSETQ. This CDR3 region has 14 residues. This CDR3 is CASTKGELNEKLFF. The DNA for the CDR3 is TGCGCCAGCACCAAGGGGGAGCTTAATGAAAAACTGTTTTTT.

J is TRBJ2-7 and V is TRBV5-1; 9 nucleotides align to TRBD2. Losses at the gene ends were 4 bases for V and 1 base for J; bases not matched to a gene: 6. CDR1 and CDR2 (germline): SGHRS, YFSETQ. This CDR3 is built from 15 residues. The CDR3 reads CASSDGSGRSYEQYF. The CDR3 DNA reads TGCGCCAGCAGCGACGGTAGCGGGAGATCCTACGAGCAGTACTTC. The full variable domain, its missing parts supplied by reference TRBV5-1 and TRBJ2-7, is KAGVTQTPRYLIKTRGQQVTLSCSPISGHRSVSWYQQTPGQGLQFLFEYFSETQRNKGNFPGRFSGRQFSNSRSEMNVSTLELGDSALYLCASSDGSGRSYEQYFGPGTRLTVT.

This clone was seen a handful of times. The rearrangement joins TRBV18 to TRBJ1-2; 8 bases agree with TRBD1. From germline, CDR1 is KGHSH and CDR2 LQKENI. J gave up 3 bases and V 6 bases, and 3 bases lay outside the gene matches. The CDR3 is 13 residues long. The CDR3 coding sequence is TGTGCCAGCTCCCAGGGACAGGACTATGGCTACACCTTC. This gives the protein CASSQGQDYGYTF. The variable domain in full, completed from reference TRBV18 and TRBJ1-2, reads NAGVMQNPRHLVRRRGQEARLRCSPMKGHSHVYWYRQLPEEGLKFMVYLQKENIIDESGMPKERFSAEFPKEGPSILRIQQVVRGDSAAYFCASSQGQDYGYTFGSGTRLTVV.

The chain joins TRBV5-6 to TRBJ1-4, with D perhaps matching TRBD1 (5 bases). Trimming shortened V by 4 bases and J by 6 bases, and 13 bases separated the two germline ends. CDR3 length: 14 residues. In germline, CDR1 is SGHDT, CDR2 YYEEEE. The CDR3 sequence: CASSIVGTHEKLFF. CDR3 bases: TGTGCCAGCAGCATAGTAGGGACTCATGAAAAACTGTTTTTT.

The J gene is TRBJ2-2, the V gene TRBV24-1; 7 bases map to TRBD1. CDR1 is KGHDR and CDR2 is SFDVKD in the germline V gene. V trimming: 1 base; J trimming: 5 bases; junction bases outside the gene matches: 3. There are 15 residues in the CDR3. CDR3 nucleotide sequence: TGTGCCACCAGTGATTTCCGGACAGGAACCGGGGAGCTGTTTTTT. It is translated as CATSDFRTGTGELFF.

This chain connects TRBV5-1 to TRBJ2-2, with TRBD2 identical over 7 bases. The CDR3 has 15 amino acids. CDR1 is SGHRS and CDR2 is YFSETQ in the germline V gene. Trimming cost V 3 bases and J 5 bases; bases outside gene matches: 7. The CDR3 spells CASSSLATSTGELFF. CDR3 bases: TGCGCCAGCAGCTCACTAGCGACCTCAACCGGGGAGCTGTTTTTT.

The rearrangement joins TRBV19 to TRBJ1-2; 7 bases map to TRBD1. V was pared by 4 bases and J by 5 bases, with 4 bases of the junction left unmatched. The CDR3 covers 13 residues. Germline CDR1 reads LNHDA; CDR2 reads SQIVND (reference sequence). CDR3 nucleotides: TGTGCCAGTAGTACAGGGACAGCTTATGGCTACACCTTC. It codes for CASSTGTAYGYTF.

The chain employs TRBV6-1 and TRBJ2-6; D is unclear. V dropped 4 bases and J dropped 0 bases, with 10 bases sitting between them. CDR3 length: 16 amino acids. From germline, CDR1 is MNHNS and CDR2 SASEGT. The CDR3 nucleotides read TGTGCCAGCAGTGCCGCCCATCTCTCTGGGGCCAACGTCCTGACTTTC. Translating gives CASSAAHLSGANVLTF.

A single count supports this clone. The chain recombines TRBV29-1 with TRBJ2-3; D perhaps matches TRBD1 (6 bases). Trimming left V 5 bases short and J 1 base short, with 10 bases between. Germline CDR1 reads SQVTM; CDR2 reads ANQGSEA. The CDR3 length is 13 residues. CDR3 DNA: TGCAGCGTTAAGACAGGCGGCACAGATACGCAGTATTTT. Its translation: CSVKTGGTDTQYF.

There are many counts of this clone. The V and J genes are TRBV6-1 and TRBJ2-1; no clear D. V was shortened by 0 bases and J by 6 bases, with 9 bases between the two germline ends. CDR1 and CDR2 from the germline V gene are MNHNS and SASEGT. CDR3 length equals 14 residues. For the CDR3, the DNA is TGTGCCAGCAGTGAAGCTTACGAGCGCAATGAGCAGTTCTTC. This sequence encodes CASSEAYERNEQFF.

The chain has TRBV4-2 and TRBJ1-6; no clear D. Germline CDR1 LGHNA, CDR2 YNFKEQ. Trimming stripped 0 bases from V and 6 bases from J, with 21 bases between. The CDR3 consists of 19 residues. DNA for the CDR3: TGTGCCAGCAGCCAAGATCCCTCGAATATACTGGGGTCTAATTCACCCCTCCACTTT. This gives the protein CASSQDPSNILGSNSPLHF.

The chain joins TRBV6-7 to TRBJ2-2; TRBD2 matches at 8 bases. TRBV6-7 is an ORF for which the function is uncertain. The CDR3 has 13 amino acids. CDR3 sequence reads: CAGGSGSPGELFF. CDR3 DNA: TGTGCTGGTGGGAGCGGGAGCCCCGGGGAGCTGTTTTTT.

This chain joins TRBV19 and TRBJ1-6, with D hard to call. Trimming stripped 4 bases from V and 3 bases from J, with 19 bases between. The CDR3 loop spans 18 amino acids. CDR1 and CDR2 (germline): LNHDA, SQIVND (reference sequence). CDR3 coding DNA: TGTGCCAGTAGTACCGGACTACAGTTCTCGGGCTATAATTCACCCCTCCACTTT. Its protein is CASSTGLQFSGYNSPLHF.